The 29 T cell receptor beta chains below were found in one sample sequenced in a study of blood T cell repertoires in COVID-19. Method: immunoSEQ multiplex PCR; TCRdb's copy keeps in-frame clones and lacks some. This table holds 200,000 to 300,000 clones, about 79% found once. Sequenced input: peripheral blood. The receptors derive from an older man with acute or convalescent COVID-19.

This clone was observed a single time. The chain couples TRBV20-1 to TRBJ1-1; tentatively, D is TRBD1 (5 bases). This CDR3 has 13 residues. CDR1 is DFQATT, CDR2 SNEGSKA, per germline (reference sequence). The V end lost 3 bases, the J end lost 3 bases, and 11 bases lay between the germline ends. CDR3 DNA sequence: TGCAGTGCTAGTCAATCGGGGGACACTGAAGCTTTCTTT. Encoded protein: CSASQSGDTEAFF.

This clone has a single count. The V and J genes are TRBV5-1 and TRBJ2-7, with 8 positions matching TRBD2. Germline-derived CDR1 and CDR2 are SGHRS and YFSETQ. CDR3 length: 12 amino acids. Trimming cost V 4 bases and J 9 bases; bases outside gene matches: 6. CDR3 in DNA: TGCGCCAGCAGCACCTCTGCGGGGGGGCAGTACTTC. This codes for CASSTSAGGQYF.

This clone was counted once. The chain has TRBV5-1 and TRBJ2-1, with 7 bases matching TRBD2. The V and J ends lost 0 bases and 11 bases, in that order; junction bases with no gene match: 5. The CDR3 contains 13 residues. Germline V gene sequence: CDR1 SGHRS, CDR2 YFSETQ. CDR3 DNA sequence: TGCGCCAGCAGCTTGGAAATAGCGGGCAAGCAGTTCTTC. This encodes CASSLEIAGKQFF. The full variable domain, its missing parts supplied by reference TRBV5-1 and TRBJ2-1, is KAGVTQTPRYLIKTRGQQVTLSCSPISGHRSVSWYQQTPGQGLQFLFEYFSETQRNKGNFPGRFSGRQFSNSRSEMNVSTLELGDSALYLCASSLEIAGKQFFGPGTRLTVL.

This rearrangement joins TRBV7-9 to TRBJ2-2; 12 bases match TRBD1. The CDR3 covers 17 residues. V lost 8 bases, J lost 4 bases, and 11 bases stayed unmatched. The germline gives CDR1 SEHNR, CDR2 FQNEAQ (reference sequence). The CDR3 reads CASASGTGGYSTGELFF. The CDR3 coding sequence is TGTGCCAGCGCCTCCGGGACAGGGGGCTATAGCACCGGGGAGCTGTTTTTT. Drawing the rest from reference TRBV7-9 and TRBJ2-2, the complete variable domain is DTGVSQNPRHKITKRGQNVTFRCDPISEHNRLYWYRQTLGQGPEFLTYFQNEAQLEKSRLLSDRFSAERPKGSFSTLEIQRTEQGDSAMYLCASASGTGGYSTGELFFGEGSRLTVL.

The chain has TRBV19 and TRBJ1-5, with D perhaps matching TRBD1 (6 bases). Germline CDR1 is LNHDA and CDR2 is SQIVND (reference sequence). With 1 base removed from V and 0 bases from J, the gap between germline ends came to 13 bases. This CDR3 spans 17 amino acids. CDR3 region: CASSIVLRTVSNQPQHF. As DNA, the CDR3 is TGTGCCAGTAGTATAGTTCTCCGGACAGTTAGCAATCAGCCCCAGCATTTT.

The chain has TRBV6-1 and TRBJ1-1; D is ambiguous. Germline CDR1 MNHNS, CDR2 SASEGT. Trimming left V 3 bases short and J 5 bases short, with 16 bases between. The CDR3 spans 15 residues. The CDR3 nucleotides are TGTGCCAGCAGTGAGTCTTTGACTACGAGAACTGAAGCTTTCTTT. As protein: CASSESLTTRTEAFF.

The rearrangement joins TRBV19 to TRBJ2-7; tentative D call: TRBD1 (5 bases). This CDR3 region has 13 residues. Deletions cut 6 bases from V and 3 bases from J, with 12 bases between. Germline V gene data show CDR1 as LNHDA and CDR2 as SQIVND (reference sequence). As DNA, the CDR3 is TGTGCCAGTAGCAACAGACAGAACTACGAGCAGTACTTC. It codes for CASSNRQNYEQYF.

The chain employs TRBV7-9 and TRBJ2-7; 7 bases match TRBD1. Germline CDR1 SEHNR, CDR2 FQNEAQ (reference sequence). The CDR3 runs 14 residues. Trimming took 5 bases from V and 0 from J; bases not matched to a gene: 4. The CDR3 region is CASSRGQSSYEQYF. The CDR3 nucleotides read TGTGCCAGCAGCCGGGGACAGAGCTCCTACGAGCAGTACTTC.

The chain employs TRBV18 and TRBJ1-1, with TRBD1 matching 9 bases. This CDR3 has 15 amino acids. V was clipped by 2 bases and J by 1 base; unmatched bases: 2. The germline V gene has CDR1 KGHSH and CDR2 LQKENI. DNA for the CDR3: TGTGCCAGCTCACCAGCGGGACAGGGGAACACTGAAGCTTTCTTT. As protein: CASSPAGQGNTEAFF.

V usage is TRBV30 and J usage is TRBJ1-2, with 9 nucleotides matching TRBD1. The CDR3 has 14 residues. Germline-derived CDR1 and CDR2 are GTSNPN and SVGIG (reference sequence). Trimming at V came to 1 base and at J to 4 bases, leaving 4 bases not matched to a gene. CDR3 bases: TGTGCCTGGAGTGACAGGGGGCTGAGCTATGGCTACACCTTC. It encodes CAWSDRGLSYGYTF.

The J gene is TRBJ1-5, the V gene TRBV28; 7 bases are a match to TRBD1. Germline lookup yields CDR1 MDHEN and CDR2 SYDVKM. The length of the CDR3 is 16 residues. The J segment lost 4 bases and the V segment lost 5 bases, leaving 11 bases of the junction unmatched. The CDR3 nucleotides are TGTGCCAGCAGTCTAGCGACAGGGTTGGGGAATCAGCCCCAGCATTTT. This sequence encodes CASSLATGLGNQPQHF.

The chain combines TRBV28 with TRBJ2-1; 9 bases match TRBD1. The CDR3 extends over 15 amino acids. Germline trimming cut 5 bases from V and 3 bases from J; bases unmatched to any gene: 5. CDR1 is MDHEN, CDR2 SYDVKM, per germline. The CDR3 loop reads CASSLGTGSYNEQFF. CDR3 sequence (DNA): TGTGCCAGCAGTCTCGGGACAGGGAGCTACAATGAGCAGTTCTTC.

The rearrangement links TRBV18 to TRBJ2-2; 7 bases line up with TRBD1. Germline CDR1 and CDR2: KGHSH and LQKENI. Losses at the gene ends were 2 bases for V and 6 bases for J; bases not matched to a gene: 3. This CDR3 has 14 amino acids. The CDR3 sequence is CASSPKGAAGELFF. CDR3 bases: TGTGCCAGCTCACCAAAGGGGGCGGCCGGGGAGCTGTTTTTT.

The V and J genes are TRBV11-2 and TRBJ2-1; the match to TRBD1 covers 8 bases. Germline CDR1 reads SGHAT; CDR2 reads FQNNGV. CDR3 length: 19 residues. Trimming took 2 bases from V and 0 from J; bases not matched to a gene: 12. The CDR3 nucleotides are TGTGCCAGCAGCTTACGTCCCAGGGGGCGCTTAATCTCCTACAATGAGCAGTTCTTC. Amino acids: CASSLRPRGRLISYNEQFF.

J is TRBJ1-6 and V is TRBV27; TRBD1 might be the D (6 bases). Germline V gene data show CDR1 as MNHEY and CDR2 as SMNVEV (reference sequence). Trimming stripped 2 bases from V and 9 bases from J, with 11 bases between. CDR3 length: 14 residues. CDR3 sequence reads: CASSLRPRGSPLHF. CDR3 DNA sequence: TGTGCCAGCAGTTTAAGGCCCAGGGGTTCACCCCTCCACTTT.

This chain uses TRBV7-9 with TRBJ1-5; unclear D gene. Germline V gene sequence: CDR1 SEHNR, CDR2 FQNEAQ (reference sequence). V lost 4 bases and J 3 bases, leaving 7 bases between the germline ends. CDR3 length: 13 amino acids. The CDR3: CASSSFLNQPQHF. For the CDR3, the DNA is TGTGCCAGCAGCTCCTTTCTCAATCAGCCCCAGCATTTT.

The V gene is TRBV15, the J gene TRBJ1-5; D ambiguous. With 0 bases removed from V and 0 bases from J, the gap between germline ends came to 6 bases. The CDR3 is 15 amino acids. Germline-derived CDR1 and CDR2 are LNHNV and YYDKDF (reference sequence). CDR3 bases: TGTGCCACCAGCAGAGATCGGTCTAGCAATCAGCCCCAGCATTTT. Encoded protein: CATSRDRSSNQPQHF.

The J gene is TRBJ2-2, the V gene TRBV18; TRBD1 is a possible D gene (6 bases). The length of the CDR3 is 16 residues. Germline V gene sequence: CDR1 KGHSH, CDR2 LQKENI. V lost 2 bases to trimming and J lost 4 bases, with 14 bases between them. The CDR3 is CASSPLDSLGTGELFF. CDR3 bases: TGTGCCAGCTCACCATTGGACAGCCTAGGCACCGGGGAGCTGTTTTTT.

Regarding this clone: Other DNA sequences in the same sample also yield this CDR3. The V and J genes are TRBV2 and TRBJ2-2, with 8 bases that match TRBD1. Per the germline V gene, CDR1 is SNHLY and CDR2 is FYNNEI. The CDR3 spans 15 residues. J was trimmed by 5 bases and V by 2 bases; bases with no gene match: 4. CDR3 protein: CASSEQGAGTGELFF. The CDR3 nucleotides read TGTGCCAGCAGTGAACAGGGGGCAGGGACCGGGGAGCTGTTTTTT.

The V gene is TRBV3-1 (or the pseudogene TRBV3-2), the J gene TRBJ2-1; 12 bases are shared with TRBD2. J gave up 4 bases and V 4 bases, and 11 bases lay outside the gene matches. The CDR3 has 18 residues. Germline V gene lookup returns CDR1 LGHDT and CDR2 YNNKEL (reference sequence). The CDR3 sequence is CASSRSILAGGKYNEQFF. The DNA for the CDR3 is TGTGCCAGCAGCCGTTCTATTCTAGCGGGGGGGAAATACAATGAGCAGTTCTTC.

The gene calls are TRBV9 and TRBJ2-7; 7 nucleotides agree with TRBD1. The CDR3 loop spans 14 amino acids. The trim removed 0 bases at V and 6 bases at J, leaving 6 bases unmatched. From germline, CDR1 is SGDLS and CDR2 YYNGEE. The CDR3 DNA sequence: TGTGCCAGCAGCGTAGCTGTGACAGGGAGCGAGCAGTACTTC. Translated: CASSVAVTGSEQYF.

This chain connects TRBV19 to TRBJ1-5; 12 nucleotides agree with TRBD1. CDR1 LNHDA and CDR2 SQIVND come from the germline V gene (reference sequence). The CDR3 is 17 residues long. The V and J ends lost 9 bases and 3 bases, in that order; junction bases with no gene match: 12. The CDR3 here is CASGRDRGLSPNQPQHF. The CDR3 DNA reads TGTGCCAGCGGTCGGGACAGGGGGCTCAGCCCCAATCAGCCCCAGCATTTT.

The chain joins TRBV28 to TRBJ1-6; 7 nucleotides agree with TRBD1. The CDR3 runs 17 residues. With V trimmed by 5 bases and J by 2 bases, 9 bases remained unmatched. CDR1 and CDR2 (germline): MDHEN, SYDVKM. CDR3 coding DNA: TGTGCCAGCAGTCCCACCCTCGGGACAGCCTATAATTCACCCCTCCACTTT. Translated, it gives CASSPTLGTAYNSPLHF.

This rearrangement joins TRBV2 to TRBJ2-7, with 11 nucleotides matching TRBD1. V shed 9 bases and J 7 bases; nucleotides not matched to a gene: 11. Germline V gives CDR1 SNHLY, CDR2 FYNNEI. CDR3 length equals 14 residues. DNA for the CDR3: TGTGCCAGTCCCAAGCCGGGACAGGGGGGAGAGCAGTACTTC. This gives the protein CASPKPGQGGEQYF.

The chain joins TRBV20-1 to TRBJ2-7; 8 bases map to TRBD2. The V gene end was trimmed by 3 bases and the J gene end by 4 bases; junction bases not matched to a gene: 17. The germline V gene encodes CDR1 DFQATT and CDR2 SNEGSKA (reference sequence). CDR3 size: 17 residues. The CDR3 coding sequence is TGCAGTGCTAGTGGACGATCAGCGGGAGCTAATTCTTACGAGCAGTACTTC. Residues: CSASGRSAGANSYEQYF.

CDR3 sequence reads: CASRQDRGPSEQYF. The CDR3 DNA reads TGTGCCAGCCGACAAGACAGGGGTCCGTCCGAGCAGTACTTC. The chain links TRBV13 to TRBJ2-7, with 8 bases lining up with TRBD1. Germline CDR1 PRHDT, CDR2 FYEKMQ (reference sequence). This CDR3 comprises 14 residues. V lost 8 bases to trimming and J lost 6 bases; unmatched junction nucleotides: 12.

This rearrangement joins TRBV19 to TRBJ1-5; TRBD1 matches at 8 bases. The V gene's germline CDR1 is LNHDA and CDR2 SQIVND (reference sequence). CDR3 length: 15 amino acids. The trim removed 6 bases at V and 0 bases at J, leaving 4 bases unmatched. The CDR3, as DNA: TGTGCCAGTAGGACGACAGGGGCTAGCAATCAGCCCCAGCATTTT. Translated, it gives CASRTTGASNQPQHF.

CDR3 DNA sequence: TGTGCCAGCAGTGAGGGGGGAGAGCAGTTCTTC. Amino acids: CASSEGGEQFF. The J gene is TRBJ2-1, the V gene TRBV6-1, with D possibly matching TRBD2 (6 bases). CDR1 MNHNS and CDR2 SASEGT come from the germline V gene. The CDR3 totals 11 residues. V was clipped by 3 bases and J by 10 bases, with 7 bases between them.

DNA for the CDR3: TGTGCCAGCAGTGACTCGAACAGAGCCACTGAAGCTTTCTTT. Its protein product is CASSDSNRATEAFF. V is TRBV6-4 and J is TRBJ1-1; D is unresolved. Deletions cut 0 bases from V and 4 bases from J, with 9 bases between. The CDR3 runs to 14 residues. The germline V gene encodes CDR1 MRHNA and CDR2 SNTAGT.